What follows are 26 T cell receptor beta chains derived from one specimen sequenced in a study of blood T cell repertoires in COVID-19. Assay used: immunoSEQ multiplex PCR; TCRdb lists only in-frame clones, some missing. The table has 270,000 or so clones, approximately 86% seen once. Sequences were obtained from peripheral blood. The receptor source for this set is a woman aged 18-30 years with acute or convalescent COVID-19.

This rearrangement joins TRBV6-4 to TRBJ1-2; tentatively, D is TRBD1 (5 bases). Trimming took off 2 bases at V and 8 bases at J, with 9 bases between the two ends. The germline gives CDR1 MRHNA, CDR2 SNTAGT. This CDR3 contains 12 residues. CDR3 sequence reads: CASSDPRVGYTF. The CDR3 bases are TGTGCCAGCAGTGACCCCAGGGTCGGCTACACCTTC.

The chain couples TRBV7-2 to TRBJ1-1, with 11 bases identical to TRBD1. Unmatched junction bases numbered 18, after V lost 4 bases and J lost 11 bases. The CDR3 loop spans 17 amino acids. Germline V CDR1 and CDR2: SGHTA, FQGNSA. Here the CDR3 reads CASSSKQAGQGAKDAFF. CDR3 sequence (DNA): TGTGCCAGCAGCTCTAAACAGGCCGGACAGGGGGCGAAAGACGCTTTCTTT.

V gene TRBV27 combines with J gene TRBJ2-3, with 9 bases lining up with TRBD2. The germline V gene has CDR1 MNHEY and CDR2 SMNVEV (reference sequence). CDR3 length equals 16 residues. Trimming cost V 4 bases and J 8 bases; bases outside gene matches: 13. Here the CDR3 DNA reads TGTGCCAGCAGTTCCCCCCCGCGGGAGGGAGGGGGTACGCAGTATTTT. Translating it yields CASSSPPREGGGTQYF.

The rearrangement links TRBV13 to TRBJ1-2; tentative D call: TRBD1 (6 bases). In germline, CDR1 is PRHDT, CDR2 FYEKMQ (reference sequence). This CDR3 is 15 amino acids long. Trimming stripped 0 bases from V and 4 bases from J, with 12 bases between. CDR3 sequence (DNA): TGTGCCAGCAGCTTAGGCGGGCAGGGGATCTATGGCTACACCTTC. This codes for CASSLGGQGIYGYTF. The variable domain in full, completed from reference TRBV13 and TRBJ1-2, reads AAGVIQSPRHLIKEKRETATLKCYPIPRHDTVYWYQQGPGQDPQFLISFYEKMQSDKGSIPDRFSAQQFSDYHSELNMSSLELGDSALYFCASSLGGQGIYGYTFGSGTRLTVV.

The chain couples TRBV14 to TRBJ1-1; no definite D call. Trimming shortened V by 6 bases and J by 0 bases, and 5 bases separated the two germline ends. This CDR3 contains 12 residues. CDR1 SGHDN and CDR2 FVKESK come from the germline V gene. The CDR3 DNA sequence: TGTGCCAGCAGTTATGTGAACACTGAAGCTTTCTTT. This gives the protein CASSYVNTEAFF.

J is TRBJ2-1 and V is TRBV30, with TRBD2 matching over 15 bases. The CDR3 is made up of 16 amino acids. Looked up from germline, CDR1 is GTSNPN and CDR2 is SVGIG (reference sequence). V shed 3 bases, J shed 15 bases, and the junction held 15 bases outside the gene matches. CDR3 sequence (DNA): TGTGCCTGGAGGCAACCGGGACTAGCGGGAGGCCACGGTGGGTTCTTC. Protein product: CAWRQPGLAGGHGGFF.

The CDR3 DNA follows: TGTGCCAGCAGCTTAGACCCAGCGGGAGGCACAGATACGCAGTATTTT. It yields the protein CASSLDPAGGTDTQYF. The chain links TRBV7-2 to TRBJ2-3; the match to TRBD2 covers 8 bases. The CDR3 runs to 16 residues. Germline V lookup: CDR1 SGHTA, CDR2 FQGNSA. V lost 1 base to trimming and J lost 1 base; unmatched junction nucleotides: 4.

The chain employs TRBV5-8 and TRBJ1-4; D is possibly TRBD1 (5 bases). Trimming stripped 0 bases from V and 7 bases from J, with 13 bases between. The CDR3 has 15 residues. Germline CDR1 is SGHTS and CDR2 is YDEGEE. The CDR3 sequence: CASSLAGFLGEKLFF. The CDR3 coding sequence is TGTGCCAGCAGCTTGGCAGGGTTTTTGGGTGAAAAACTGTTTTTT.

This sequence joins TRBV27 and TRBJ2-7; TRBD2 matches at 9 bases. With V trimmed by 2 bases and J by 1 base, 6 bases remained unmatched. Germline V CDR1 and CDR2: MNHEY, SMNVEV (reference sequence). This CDR3 is 16 amino acids long. The CDR3 region is CASSLLAGGASYEQYF. Here the CDR3 DNA reads TGTGCCAGCAGTTTACTGGCGGGAGGGGCGTCCTACGAGCAGTACTTC.

This chain connects TRBV6-5 to TRBJ1-4; D is undetermined. Germline CDR1 reads MNHEY; CDR2 reads SVGAGI. With 6 bases removed from V and 4 bases from J, the gap between germline ends came to 3 bases. This CDR3 spans 11 amino acids. The CDR3 region is CASRHNEKLFF. CDR3 bases: TGTGCCAGCAGACATAATGAAAAACTGTTTTTT.

CDR3 sequence reads: CATRLGTSLHNEQFF. In DNA form, the CDR3 reads TGCGCCACCCGGTTGGGGACTAGTCTCCACAATGAGCAGTTCTTC. The chain is built from TRBV10-1 and TRBJ2-1, with TRBD2 matching 8 bases. The length of the CDR3 is 15 residues. Unmatched junction bases numbered 13, after V lost 10 bases and J lost 5 bases. CDR1 is WNHNN and CDR2 is SYGVQD in the germline V gene (reference sequence).

This clone was seen a few times. The V and J genes are TRBV18 and TRBJ2-3; TRBD2 might be the D (6 bases). CDR1 and CDR2 (germline): KGHSH, LQKENI. The V gene lost 8 bases and the J gene lost 5 bases, with 14 bases spanning the gap. The CDR3 loop spans 13 amino acids. CDR3 residues: CASTGSRGDTQYF. The CDR3 region has the DNA TGTGCCAGCACCGGGAGCCGGGGAGATACGCAGTATTTT. Variable domain in full (rest from reference TRBV18 and TRBJ2-3): NAGVMQNPRHLVRRRGQEARLRCSPMKGHSHVYWYRQLPEEGLKFMVYLQKENIIDESGMPKERFSAEFPKEGPSILRIQQVVRGDSAAYFCASTGSRGDTQYFGPGTRLTVL.

In nucleotides, the CDR3 is TGTGCCTCGGCCCGCGGGAACACTGAAGCTTTCTTT. Translated: CASARGNTEAFF. The chain employs TRBV19 and TRBJ1-1; no definite D call. The CDR3 extends over 12 amino acids. The V gene's germline CDR1 is LNHDA and CDR2 SQIVND (reference sequence). V was cut by 11 bases and J by 1 base, with 11 bases left in between.

The chain combines TRBV7-2 with TRBJ2-2, with TRBD2 matching 14 bases. V dropped 3 bases and J dropped 6; count of bases not matched to a gene: 0. There are 15 residues in the CDR3. From germline, CDR1 is SGHTA and CDR2 FQGNSA. CDR3 nucleotides: TGTGCCAGCAGCTTGGGACTAGCGGGAGCCGGGGAGCTGTTTTTT. Translating it yields CASSLGLAGAGELFF.

This clone was observed a single time. The V gene is TRBV5-4, the J gene TRBJ2-7, with D tentatively TRBD2 (6 bases). The ends were cut back, 4 bases at V and 1 base at J, with 18 bases in the middle. The CDR3 is made up of 16 amino acids. Germline-derived CDR1 and CDR2 are SGHNT and YYREEE (reference sequence). CDR3 coding DNA: TGTGCCAGCAGCCAAAGCGGCGCGGGAAAGTCCTACGAGCAGTACTTC. It is translated as CASSQSGAGKSYEQYF. Filled out from reference TRBV5-4 and TRBJ2-7, the complete variable domain reads ETGVTQSPTHLIKTRGQQVTLRCSSQSGHNTVSWYQQALGQGPQFIFQYYREEENGRGNFPPRFSGLQFPNYSSELNVNALELDDSALYLCASSQSGAGKSYEQYFGPGTRLTVT.

This chain links TRBV6-2 or TRBV6-3 with TRBJ1-5, with unresolved D. CDR3 length equals 15 residues. V shed 2 bases and J shed 2 bases, with 10 bases lying between them. In germline, CDR1 is MNHEY, CDR2 SVGEGT. The CDR3 region has the DNA TGTGCCAGCAGTTACGTGGGCTTTGGCAATCAGCCCCAGCATTTT. Residues: CASSYVGFGNQPQHF.

The J gene is TRBJ2-7, the V gene TRBV6-5, with 11 bases lining up with TRBD2. Unmatched junction bases numbered 10, after V lost 6 bases and J lost 6 bases. The CDR3 is 15 amino acids. The V gene's germline CDR1 is MNHEY and CDR2 SVGAGI. The CDR3 DNA sequence: TGTGCCAGCAGACCCCCGACTCTAGCGGGAGGCGAGCAGTACTTC. Residues: CASRPPTLAGGEQYF.

The chain is built from TRBV5-1 and TRBJ1-2; 9 positions agree with TRBD1. There are 14 residues in the CDR3. V dropped 2 bases and J dropped 6; count of bases not matched to a gene: 5. Per germline, CDR1 SGHRS and CDR2 YFSETQ. CDR3: CASSFGTGRDGYTF. The CDR3 nucleotides are TGCGCCAGCAGCTTCGGGACAGGGAGGGATGGCTACACCTTC. Complete variable domain (other parts from reference TRBV5-1 and TRBJ1-2): KAGVTQTPRYLIKTRGQQVTLSCSPISGHRSVSWYQQTPGQGLQFLFEYFSETQRNKGNFPGRFSGRQFSNSRSEMNVSTLELGDSALYLCASSFGTGRDGYTFGSGTRLTVV.

This clone was seen only a few times. This chain links TRBV5-6 with TRBJ1-6; 10 bases line up with TRBD1. V lost 1 base and J lost 8; bases outside the gene matches: 3. Germline CDR1 is SGHDT and CDR2 is YYEEEE. The CDR3 is 15 residues long. CDR3 nucleotides: TGTGCCAGCAGCTTGCTAGGGACAGGGGATTCACCCCTCCACTTT. Its translation: CASSLLGTGDSPLHF.

This chain uses TRBV6-5 with TRBJ1-2, with D possibly TRBD1 on 6 matching bases. CDR3 length equals 15 residues. Germline lookup yields CDR1 MNHEY and CDR2 SVGAGI. Trimming cost V 0 bases and J 0 bases, with 8 bases left between them. The CDR3 protein is CASSYSGQSNYGYTF. CDR3 DNA sequence: TGTGCCAGCAGTTACTCGGGACAATCTAACTATGGCTACACCTTC.

The CDR3 nucleotides read TGTGCCACCAGTGACGGACAGTCCCTCTGGGGCTACACCTTC. Translation: CATSDGQSLWGYTF. The rearrangement links TRBV24-1 to TRBJ1-2; a weak D match, TRBD1 (6 bases). The CDR3 sequence is 14 residues long. V lost 4 bases to trimming and J lost 8 bases, with 16 bases between them. CDR1 and CDR2 (germline): KGHDR, SFDVKD.

This clone has just a few counts. This chain uses TRBV10-3 with TRBJ1-4, with 9 bases fitting TRBD1. With V trimmed by 4 bases and J by 10 bases, 4 bases remained unmatched. Germline V lookup: CDR1 ENHRY, CDR2 SYGVKD. CDR3 length: 13 residues. CDR3 nucleotides: TGTGCCATCAGTGGGACAGGGGACGGAAAACTGTTTTTT. Translation gives CAISGTGDGKLFF.

This rearrangement joins TRBV19 to TRBJ1-5; no firm D call. Germline CDR1 and CDR2: LNHDA and SQIVND (reference sequence). V shed 6 bases and J shed 4 bases, with 7 bases lying between them. The CDR3 runs 12 residues. CDR3 protein: CASSGENQPQHF. CDR3 bases: TGTGCCAGTAGCGGGGAGAATCAGCCCCAGCATTTT. Using reference TRBV19 and TRBJ1-5 for the parts outside the CDR3, the full variable domain is DGGITQSPKYLFRKEGQNVTLSCEQNLNHDAMYWYRQDPGQGLRLIYYSQIVNDFQKGDIAEGYSVSREKKESFPLTVTSAQKNPTAFYLCASSGENQPQHFGDGTRLSIL.

This clone came up a few times. The rearrangement links TRBV5-1 to TRBJ1-2; the D gene is possibly TRBD1 (6 bases). This CDR3 spans 14 amino acids. V lost 4 bases to trimming and J lost 4 bases, with 14 bases between them. Germline V lookup: CDR1 SGHRS, CDR2 YFSETQ. The CDR3 sequence is CASSAGDGLYGYTF. The CDR3, as DNA: TGCGCCAGCAGCGCAGGGGACGGACTCTATGGCTACACCTTC. The whole variable domain, remainder taken from reference TRBV5-1 and TRBJ1-2, is KAGVTQTPRYLIKTRGQQVTLSCSPISGHRSVSWYQQTPGQGLQFLFEYFSETQRNKGNFPGRFSGRQFSNSRSEMNVSTLELGDSALYLCASSAGDGLYGYTFGSGTRLTVV.

The V gene is TRBV6-5, the J gene TRBJ2-5; 7 bases are a match to TRBD1. This CDR3 spans 13 amino acids. Losses at the gene ends were 5 bases for V and 1 base for J; bases not matched to a gene: 1. Germline CDR1 MNHEY, CDR2 SVGAGI. CDR3 nucleotide sequence: TGTGCCAGCAGTACAGGGGCCCAAGAGACCCAGTACTTC. This codes for CASSTGAQETQYF.

The chain combines TRBV4-3 with TRBJ2-5; TRBD2 aligns across 15 bases. This CDR3 comprises 19 residues. Trimming removed 2 bases from V and 1 base from J; junction bases left unmatched: 8. Germline V gene data show CDR1 as LGHNA and CDR2 as YSLEER. The CDR3 DNA reads as TGCGCCAGCAGCCAATTATGGACTAGCGGGAGGGATCTCCAAGAGACCCAGTACTTC. Translating gives CASSQLWTSGRDLQETQYF.